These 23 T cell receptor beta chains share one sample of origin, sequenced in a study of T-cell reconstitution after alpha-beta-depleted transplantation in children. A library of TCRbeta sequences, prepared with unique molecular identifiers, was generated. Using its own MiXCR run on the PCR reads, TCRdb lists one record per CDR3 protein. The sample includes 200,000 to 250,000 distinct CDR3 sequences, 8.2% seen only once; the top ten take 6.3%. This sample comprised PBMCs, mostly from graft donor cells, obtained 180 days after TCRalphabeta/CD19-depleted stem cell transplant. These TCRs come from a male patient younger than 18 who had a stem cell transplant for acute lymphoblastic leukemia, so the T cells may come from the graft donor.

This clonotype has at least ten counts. The CDR3 bases are TGTGCCAGCAGTTTAAGGGGCCGGAATTCACCCCTCCACTTT. Translating it yields CASSLRGRNSPLHF. The chain links TRBV12-3 or TRBV12-4 to TRBJ1-6; possibly TRBD1 for D (5 bases). The V gene lost 2 bases and the J gene lost 7 bases, with 9 bases spanning the gap. This CDR3 contains 14 residues.

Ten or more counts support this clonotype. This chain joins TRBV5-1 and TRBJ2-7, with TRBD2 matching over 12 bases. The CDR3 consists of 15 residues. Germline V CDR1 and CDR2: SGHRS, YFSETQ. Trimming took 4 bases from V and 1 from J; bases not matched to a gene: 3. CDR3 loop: CASSAGLAGSYEQYF. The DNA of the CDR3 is TGCGCCAGCAGCGCGGGACTAGCGGGTTCCTACGAGCAGTACTTC.

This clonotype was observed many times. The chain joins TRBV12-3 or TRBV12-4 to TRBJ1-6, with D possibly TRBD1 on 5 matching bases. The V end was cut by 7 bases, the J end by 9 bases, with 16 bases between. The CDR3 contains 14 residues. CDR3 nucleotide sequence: TGTGCCAGCACCCTGACAGCCCCTTTTTCACCCCTCCACTTT. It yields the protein CASTLTAPFSPLHF.

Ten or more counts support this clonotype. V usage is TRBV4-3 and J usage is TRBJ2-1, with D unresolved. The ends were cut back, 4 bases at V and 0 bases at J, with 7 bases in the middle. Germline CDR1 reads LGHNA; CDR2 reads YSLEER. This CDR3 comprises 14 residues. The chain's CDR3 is CASSPTVSYNEQFF. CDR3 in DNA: TGCGCCAGCAGCCCGACCGTCTCCTACAATGAGCAGTTCTTC.

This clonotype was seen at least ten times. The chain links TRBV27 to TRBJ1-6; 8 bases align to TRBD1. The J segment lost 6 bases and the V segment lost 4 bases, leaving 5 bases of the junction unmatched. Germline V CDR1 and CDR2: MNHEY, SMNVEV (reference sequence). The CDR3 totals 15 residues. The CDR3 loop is CASSYLDRVNSPLHF. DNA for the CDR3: TGTGCCAGCAGTTACTTGGACAGGGTTAATTCACCCCTCCACTTT.

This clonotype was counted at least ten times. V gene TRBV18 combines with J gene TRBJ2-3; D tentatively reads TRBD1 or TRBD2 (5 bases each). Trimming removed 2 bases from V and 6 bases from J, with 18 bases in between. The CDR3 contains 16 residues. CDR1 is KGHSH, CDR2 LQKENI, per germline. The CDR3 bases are TGTGCCAGCTCACCAACCGGGGACCGGTGGTCGGATACGCAGTATTTT. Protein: CASSPTGDRWSDTQYF.

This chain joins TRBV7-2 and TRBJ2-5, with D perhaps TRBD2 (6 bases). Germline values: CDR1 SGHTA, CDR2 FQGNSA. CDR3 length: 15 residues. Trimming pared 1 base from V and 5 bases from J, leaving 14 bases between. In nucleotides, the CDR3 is TGTGCCAGCAGCTTAGATAGCCGGGGGATCGAGACCCAGTACTTC. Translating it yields CASSLDSRGIETQYF.

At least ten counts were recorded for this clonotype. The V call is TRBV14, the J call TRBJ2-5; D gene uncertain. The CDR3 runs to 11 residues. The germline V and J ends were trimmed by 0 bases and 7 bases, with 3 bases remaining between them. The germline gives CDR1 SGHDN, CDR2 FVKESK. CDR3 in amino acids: CASSQDWTQYF. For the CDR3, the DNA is TGTGCCAGCAGCCAAGATTGGACCCAGTACTTC.

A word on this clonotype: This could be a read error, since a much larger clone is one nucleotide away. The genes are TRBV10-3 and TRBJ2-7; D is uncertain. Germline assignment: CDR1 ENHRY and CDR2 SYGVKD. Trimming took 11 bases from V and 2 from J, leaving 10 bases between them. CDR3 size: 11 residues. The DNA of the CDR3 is TGTGCCGTCAAAGGTCCCTACGAGCAGTACTTC. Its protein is CAVKGPYEQYF.

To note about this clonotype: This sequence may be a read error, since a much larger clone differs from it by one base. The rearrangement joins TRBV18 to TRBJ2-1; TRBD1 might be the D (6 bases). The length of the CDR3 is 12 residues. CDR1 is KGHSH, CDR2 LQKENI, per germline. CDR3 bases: TGTGCCAGCTCACCTTCAGGGGTTGAGCAGCTCTTC. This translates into CASSPSGVEQLF.

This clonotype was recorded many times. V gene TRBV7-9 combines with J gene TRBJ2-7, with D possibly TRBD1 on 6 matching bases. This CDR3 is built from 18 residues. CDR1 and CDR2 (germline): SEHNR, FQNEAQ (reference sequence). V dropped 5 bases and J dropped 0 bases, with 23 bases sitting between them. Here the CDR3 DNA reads TGTGCCAGCAGCCATCCCAGGGGTCGACAGGAGAGCTCCTACGAGCAGTACTTC. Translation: CASSHPRGRQESSYEQYF.

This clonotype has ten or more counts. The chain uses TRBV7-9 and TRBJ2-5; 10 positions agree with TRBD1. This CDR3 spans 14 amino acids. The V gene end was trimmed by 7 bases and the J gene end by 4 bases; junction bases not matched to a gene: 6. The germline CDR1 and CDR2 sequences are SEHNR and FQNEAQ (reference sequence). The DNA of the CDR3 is TGTGCCAGCAAGCGGGACAGGGGAGGAGAGACCCAGTACTTC. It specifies CASKRDRGGETQYF.

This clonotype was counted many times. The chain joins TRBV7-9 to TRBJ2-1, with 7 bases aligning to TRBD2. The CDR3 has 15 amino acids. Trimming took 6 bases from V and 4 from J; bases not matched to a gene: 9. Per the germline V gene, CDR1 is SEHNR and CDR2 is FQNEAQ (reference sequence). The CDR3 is CASRPLAETYNEQFF. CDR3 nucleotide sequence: TGTGCCAGCAGGCCCCTAGCGGAGACTTACAATGAGCAGTTCTTC.

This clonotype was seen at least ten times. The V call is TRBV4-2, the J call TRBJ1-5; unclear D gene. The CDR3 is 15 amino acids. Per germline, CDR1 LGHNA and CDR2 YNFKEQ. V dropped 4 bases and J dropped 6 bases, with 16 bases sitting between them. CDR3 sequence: CASSLLIGVAQPQHF. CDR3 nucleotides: TGTGCCAGCAGCCTCCTCATCGGGGTGGCTCAGCCCCAGCATTTT.

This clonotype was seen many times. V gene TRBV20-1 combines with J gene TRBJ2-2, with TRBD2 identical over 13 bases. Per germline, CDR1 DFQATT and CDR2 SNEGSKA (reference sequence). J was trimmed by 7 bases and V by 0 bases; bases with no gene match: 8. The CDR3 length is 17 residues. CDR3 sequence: CSARETSGRPLGGELFF. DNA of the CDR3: TGCAGTGCTAGAGAGACTAGCGGGAGGCCCCTGGGCGGGGAGCTGTTTTTT.

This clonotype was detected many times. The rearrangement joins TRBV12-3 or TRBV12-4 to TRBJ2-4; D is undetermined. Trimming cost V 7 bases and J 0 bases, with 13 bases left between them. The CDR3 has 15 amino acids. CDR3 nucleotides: TGTGCCAGCACCTTCTCTTTTATAGCCAAAAACATTCAGTACTTC. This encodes CASTFSFIAKNIQYF.

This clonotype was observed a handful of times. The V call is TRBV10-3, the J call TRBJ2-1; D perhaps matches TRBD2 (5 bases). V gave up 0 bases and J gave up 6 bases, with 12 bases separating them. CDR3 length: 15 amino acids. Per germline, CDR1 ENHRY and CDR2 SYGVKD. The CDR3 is CAISESTGMSNEQFF. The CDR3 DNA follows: TGTGCCATCAGTGAGTCGACGGGGATGTCCAATGAGCAGTTCTTC.

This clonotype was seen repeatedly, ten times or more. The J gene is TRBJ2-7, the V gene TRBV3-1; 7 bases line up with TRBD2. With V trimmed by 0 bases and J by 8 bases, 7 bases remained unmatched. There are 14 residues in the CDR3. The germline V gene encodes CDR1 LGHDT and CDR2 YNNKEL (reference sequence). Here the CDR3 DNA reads TGTGCCAGCAGCCAAGAAGGTACGGGAGGAAAGCAGTACTTC. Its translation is CASSQEGTGGKQYF.

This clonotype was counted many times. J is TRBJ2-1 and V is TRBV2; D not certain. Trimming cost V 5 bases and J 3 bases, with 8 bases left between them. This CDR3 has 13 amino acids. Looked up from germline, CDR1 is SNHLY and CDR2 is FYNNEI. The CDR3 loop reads CASSSQLYNEQFF. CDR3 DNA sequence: TGTGCCAGCAGTTCACAACTCTACAATGAGCAGTTCTTC. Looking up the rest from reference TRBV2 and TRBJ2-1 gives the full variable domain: EPEVTQTPSHQVTQMGQEVILRCVPISNHLYFYWYRQILGQKVEFLVSFYNNEISEKSEIFDDQFSVERPDGSNFTLKIRSTKLEDSAMYFCASSSQLYNEQFFGPGTRLTVL.

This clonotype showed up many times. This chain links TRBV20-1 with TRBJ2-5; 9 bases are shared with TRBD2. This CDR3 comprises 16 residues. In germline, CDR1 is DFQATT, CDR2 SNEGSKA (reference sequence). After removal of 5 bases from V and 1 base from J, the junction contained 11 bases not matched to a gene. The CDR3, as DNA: TGCAGTGCTGATTTCCCCTCTAGCGGGATCCAAGAGACCCAGTACTTC. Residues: CSADFPSSGIQETQYF.

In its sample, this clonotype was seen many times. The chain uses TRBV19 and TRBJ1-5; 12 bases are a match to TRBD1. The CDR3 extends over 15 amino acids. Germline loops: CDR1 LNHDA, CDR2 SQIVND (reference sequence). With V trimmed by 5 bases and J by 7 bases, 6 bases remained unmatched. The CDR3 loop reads CASSRDRGRGQPQHF. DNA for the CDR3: TGTGCCAGTAGTCGGGACAGGGGGCGCGGGCAGCCCCAGCATTTT.

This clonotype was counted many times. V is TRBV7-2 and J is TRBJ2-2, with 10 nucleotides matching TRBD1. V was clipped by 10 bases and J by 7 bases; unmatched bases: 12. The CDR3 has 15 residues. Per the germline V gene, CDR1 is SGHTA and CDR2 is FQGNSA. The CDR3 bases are TGTGCCACCAAACCCGGGACAGGGGTCGGCGGGGAGCTGTTTTTT. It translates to CATKPGTGVGGELFF.

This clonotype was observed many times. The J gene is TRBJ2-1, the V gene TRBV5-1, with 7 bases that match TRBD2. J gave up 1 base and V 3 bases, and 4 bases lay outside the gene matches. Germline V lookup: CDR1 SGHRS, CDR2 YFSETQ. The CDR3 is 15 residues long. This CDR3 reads CASSSGGTSYNEQFF. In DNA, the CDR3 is TGCGCCAGCAGCTCCGGGGGGACGTCCTACAATGAGCAGTTCTTC.